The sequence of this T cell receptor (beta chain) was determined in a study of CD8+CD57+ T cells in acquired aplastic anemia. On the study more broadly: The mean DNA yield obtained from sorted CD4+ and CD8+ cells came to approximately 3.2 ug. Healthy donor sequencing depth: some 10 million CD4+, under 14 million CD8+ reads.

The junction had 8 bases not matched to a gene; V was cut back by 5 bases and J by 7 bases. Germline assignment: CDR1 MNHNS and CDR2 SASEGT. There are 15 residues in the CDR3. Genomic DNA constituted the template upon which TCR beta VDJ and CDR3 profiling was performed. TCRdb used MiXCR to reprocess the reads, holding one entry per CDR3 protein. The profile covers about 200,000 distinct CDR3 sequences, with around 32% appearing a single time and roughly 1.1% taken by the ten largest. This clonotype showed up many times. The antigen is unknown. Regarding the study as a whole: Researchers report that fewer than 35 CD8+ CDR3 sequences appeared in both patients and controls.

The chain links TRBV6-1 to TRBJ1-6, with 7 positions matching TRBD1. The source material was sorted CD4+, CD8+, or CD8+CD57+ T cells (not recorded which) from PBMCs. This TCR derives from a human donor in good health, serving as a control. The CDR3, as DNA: TGTGCCAGCAGTACCGGGACAGCTACCAATTCACCCCTCCACTTT. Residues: CASSTGTATNSPLHF.